Listed below are T cell receptor beta chains from one sample, sequenced in a study of OX40 agonist ivuxolimab in advanced cancers. Profiling relied on immunoSEQ multiplex PCR, and the TCRdb table lists in-frame clones only, not all of them. The sample records 55,000 to 75,000 clones, roughly 89% being singletons. The input for sequencing was CD4+ or CD8+ T cells sorted from blood, taken in a trial of the OX40 agonist ivuxolimab. These receptors were collected from an adult with an advanced solid tumor such as melanoma, head and neck, liver or kidney cancer. The CDR3 runs from the conserved cysteine through the conserved F or W. Each record gives: clone size, V gene, J gene, D gene, CDR3 DNA, CDR3 protein. The D gene is left open where the match is weak. Where a row states a size, it is once, few, many or the class of an expanded clone; other rows omit it.

abundance: .
v_gene: TRBV4-1
j_gene: TRBJ2-1
d_gene: .
CDR3nt: TGCGCCAGCAGCCAAGTTCGGCCCAGCTTTAGTGAGCAGTTCTTC
CDR3aa: CASSQVRPSFSEQFF

abundance: .
v_gene: TRBV7-8
j_gene: TRBJ2-1
d_gene: .
CDR3nt: TGTGCCAGCAGCTTAGGACTGTACAATGAGCAGTTCTTC
CDR3aa: CASSLGLYNEQFF

abundance: .
v_gene: TRBV28
j_gene: TRBJ1-1
d_gene: .
CDR3nt: TGTGCCAGCACATCTGCTGGGGCGTTCACTGAAGCTTTCTTT
CDR3aa: CASTSAGAFTEAFF

abundance: once
v_gene: TRBV6-1
j_gene: TRBJ1-2
d_gene: .
CDR3nt: TGTGCCAGCAGACTAGACACACACTATGGCTACACCTTC
CDR3aa: CASRLDTHYGYTF

abundance: .
v_gene: TRBV18
j_gene: TRBJ1-3
d_gene: TRBD1
CDR3nt: TGTGCCAGCTCACCAGGGACAGCTACTGCCTCTGGAAACACCATATATTTT
CDR3aa: CASSPGTATASGNTIYF

abundance: .
v_gene: TRBV21-1
j_gene: TRBJ1-5
d_gene: .
CDR3nt: TGTGCCAGCAGCAGAAAGACTCGGGTCGGAGGGCCCCAGCATTTT
CDR3aa: CASSRKTRVGGPQHF

abundance: .
v_gene: TRBV21-1
j_gene: TRBJ2-4
d_gene: .
CDR3nt: TGTGCCAATAGGGACAGGGCCAAAAACATTCAGTACTTC
CDR3aa: CANRDRAKNIQYF

abundance: few
v_gene: TRBV30
j_gene: TRBJ2-3
d_gene: .
CDR3nt: TGTGCCTGGAGTGGCCGGTATAGCACAGATACGCAGTATTTT
CDR3aa: CAWSGRYSTDTQYF

abundance: .
v_gene: TRBV7-2
j_gene: TRBJ2-2
d_gene: TRBD2
CDR3nt: TGTGCCAGCAGCTTACAGTCTAGCGGGAACACCGGGGAGCTGTTTTTT
CDR3aa: CASSLQSSGNTGELFF

abundance: .
v_gene: TRBV28
j_gene: TRBJ1-4
d_gene: TRBD1
CDR3nt: TGTGTGACAGGGAGGGGAGAAAAACTGTTTTTT
CDR3aa: CVTGRGEKLFF

abundance: .
v_gene: TRBV30
j_gene: TRBJ2-1
d_gene: TRBD2
CDR3nt: TGTGCCTGGAGTGTACTGTTAGCGGGGGACTACAATGAGCAGTTCTTC
CDR3aa: CAWSVLLAGDYNEQFF

abundance: once
v_gene: TRBV7-8
j_gene: TRBJ2-7
d_gene: TRBD2
CDR3nt: TGTGCCAGCAGCCCCCGGGAGGGCCACTACGAGCAGTACTTC
CDR3aa: CASSPREGHYEQYF

abundance: .
v_gene: TRBV21-1
j_gene: TRBJ2-7
d_gene: .
CDR3nt: TGTGCCAGCAGCAAGGGTGGGTGTCCTAGAGAGCAGTACTTC
CDR3aa: CASSKGGCPREQYF

abundance: .
v_gene: TRBV5-1
j_gene: TRBJ1-1
d_gene: .
CDR3nt: TGCGCCAGCAGCCTGAGGAGTGGCAGCTTGAACACTGAAGCTTTCTTT
CDR3aa: CASSLRSGSLNTEAFF

abundance: .
v_gene: TRBV5-4
j_gene: TRBJ2-3
d_gene: TRBD2
CDR3nt: TGTGCCAGCAGCCCCCCTAGCGGGAGCTCAGATACGCAGTATTTT
CDR3aa: CASSPPSGSSDTQYF

abundance: .
v_gene: TRBV5-1
j_gene: TRBJ1-2
d_gene: .
CDR3nt: TGCGCCAGCAGCTTGGGGGGGGAGTCGGTCGGAGGCTACACCTTC
CDR3aa: CASSLGGESVGGYTF

abundance: .
v_gene: TRBV28
j_gene: TRBJ1-1
d_gene: .
CDR3nt: TGTGCCAGCACTTGGGGGGGGGACACTGAAGCTTTCTTT
CDR3aa: CASTWGGDTEAFF

abundance: .
v_gene: TRBV18
j_gene: TRBJ2-5
d_gene: .
CDR3nt: TGTGCCAGCTCACCTACGGACGGGGGAGAGACCCAGTACTTC
CDR3aa: CASSPTDGGETQYF

abundance: .
v_gene: TRBV19
j_gene: TRBJ2-2
d_gene: TRBD2
CDR3nt: TGTGCCAGTAGTCTACGACTGACTAGCGGGTATGCCGGGGAGCTGTTTTTT
CDR3aa: CASSLRLTSGYAGELFF

abundance: .
v_gene: TRBV5-1
j_gene: TRBJ2-6
d_gene: .
CDR3nt: TGCGCCAGCAGCTTGGAGGACTCTGGGGCCAACGTCCTGACTTTC
CDR3aa: CASSLEDSGANVLTF